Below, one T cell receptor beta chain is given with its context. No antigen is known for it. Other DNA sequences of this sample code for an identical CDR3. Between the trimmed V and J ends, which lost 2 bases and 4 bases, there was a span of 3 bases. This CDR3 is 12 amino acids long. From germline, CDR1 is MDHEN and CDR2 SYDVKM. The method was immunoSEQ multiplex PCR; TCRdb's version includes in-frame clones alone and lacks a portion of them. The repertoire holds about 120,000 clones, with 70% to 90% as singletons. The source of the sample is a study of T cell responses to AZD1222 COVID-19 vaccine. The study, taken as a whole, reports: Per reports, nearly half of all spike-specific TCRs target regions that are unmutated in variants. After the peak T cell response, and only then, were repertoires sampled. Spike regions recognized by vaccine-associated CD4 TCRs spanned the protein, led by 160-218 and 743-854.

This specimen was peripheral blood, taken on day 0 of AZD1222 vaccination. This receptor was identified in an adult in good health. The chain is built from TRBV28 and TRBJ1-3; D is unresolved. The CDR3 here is CASSLRGNTIYF. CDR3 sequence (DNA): TGTGCCAGCAGTTTACGGGGAAACACCATATATTTT.